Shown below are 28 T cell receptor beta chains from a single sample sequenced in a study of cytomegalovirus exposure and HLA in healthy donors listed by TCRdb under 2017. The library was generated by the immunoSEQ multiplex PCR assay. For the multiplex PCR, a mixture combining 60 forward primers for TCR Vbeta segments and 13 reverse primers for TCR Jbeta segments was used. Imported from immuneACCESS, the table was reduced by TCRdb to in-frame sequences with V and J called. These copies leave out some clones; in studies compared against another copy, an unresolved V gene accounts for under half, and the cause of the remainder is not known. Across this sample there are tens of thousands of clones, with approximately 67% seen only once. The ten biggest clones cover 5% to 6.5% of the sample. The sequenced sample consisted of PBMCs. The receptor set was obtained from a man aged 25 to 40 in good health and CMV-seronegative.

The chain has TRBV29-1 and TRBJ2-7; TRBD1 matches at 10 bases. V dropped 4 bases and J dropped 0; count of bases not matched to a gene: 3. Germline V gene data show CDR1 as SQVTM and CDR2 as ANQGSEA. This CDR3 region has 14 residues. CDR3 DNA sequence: TGCAGCGTTGGGGGACAGGGGACCTCCTACGAGCAGTACTTC. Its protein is CSVGGQGTSYEQYF.

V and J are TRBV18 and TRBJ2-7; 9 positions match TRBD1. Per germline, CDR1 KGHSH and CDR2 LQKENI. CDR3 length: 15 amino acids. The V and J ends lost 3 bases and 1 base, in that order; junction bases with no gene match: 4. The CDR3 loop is CASSPPGTGSYEQYF. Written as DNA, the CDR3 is TGTGCCAGCTCACCTCCCGGGACAGGGTCCTACGAGCAGTACTTC.

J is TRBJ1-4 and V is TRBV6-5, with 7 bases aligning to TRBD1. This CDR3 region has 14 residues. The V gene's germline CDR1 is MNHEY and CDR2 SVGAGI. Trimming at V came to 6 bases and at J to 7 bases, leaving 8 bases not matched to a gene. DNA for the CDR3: TGTGCCAGCAGAACAACAGGGGTTTCTGAAAAACTGTTTTTT. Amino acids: CASRTTGVSEKLFF.

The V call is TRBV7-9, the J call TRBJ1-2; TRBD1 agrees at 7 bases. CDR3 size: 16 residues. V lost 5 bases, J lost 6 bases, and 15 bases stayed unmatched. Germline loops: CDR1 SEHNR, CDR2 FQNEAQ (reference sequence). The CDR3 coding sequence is TGTGCCAGCAGCCCCCAGACAGGGATAGTTTTTCATGGCTACACCTTC. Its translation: CASSPQTGIVFHGYTF.

DNA of the CDR3: TGCGCCAGCAGCGCTAGAGGCACAGATACGCAGTATTTT. Protein sequence: CASSARGTDTQYF. The J gene is TRBJ2-3, the V gene TRBV5-1; D gene ambiguous. Trimming stripped 4 bases from V and 1 base from J, with 7 bases between. The CDR3 loop spans 13 amino acids. Per the germline V gene, CDR1 is SGHRS and CDR2 is YFSETQ.

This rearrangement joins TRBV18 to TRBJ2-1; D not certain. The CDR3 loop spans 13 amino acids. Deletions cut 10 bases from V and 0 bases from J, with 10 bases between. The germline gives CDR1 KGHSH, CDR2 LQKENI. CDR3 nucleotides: TGTGCCACCAGACTCAGCTCCTACAATGAGCAGTTCTTC. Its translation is CATRLSSYNEQFF.

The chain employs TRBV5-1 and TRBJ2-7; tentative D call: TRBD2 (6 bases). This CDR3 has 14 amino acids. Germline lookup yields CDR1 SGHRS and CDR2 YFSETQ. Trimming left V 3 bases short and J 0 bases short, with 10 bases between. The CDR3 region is CASSSRDSSYEQYF. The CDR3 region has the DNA TGCGCCAGCAGCTCCCGGGACTCCTCCTACGAGCAGTACTTC.

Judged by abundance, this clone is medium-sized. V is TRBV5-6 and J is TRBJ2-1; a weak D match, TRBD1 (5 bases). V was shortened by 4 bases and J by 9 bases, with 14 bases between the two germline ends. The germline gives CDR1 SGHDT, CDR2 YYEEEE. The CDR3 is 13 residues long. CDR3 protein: CASSPLLRGEQFF. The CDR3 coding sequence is TGTGCCAGCAGCCCACTTCTTAGGGGTGAGCAGTTCTTC.

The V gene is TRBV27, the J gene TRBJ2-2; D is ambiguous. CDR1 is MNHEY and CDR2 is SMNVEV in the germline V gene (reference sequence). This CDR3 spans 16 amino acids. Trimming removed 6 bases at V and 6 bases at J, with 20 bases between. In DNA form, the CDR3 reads TGTGCCAGCAGCCCTCATAGCTCTCTAGTGGCCGGGGAGCTGTTTTTT. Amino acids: CASSPHSSLVAGELFF.

The CDR3 DNA reads TGTGCCAGCAGCCCTAGCGGGAGCACAGATACGCAGTATTTT. As protein: CASSPSGSTDTQYF. The chain has TRBV27 and TRBJ2-3; TRBD2 matches 8 bases. Per germline, CDR1 MNHEY and CDR2 SMNVEV (reference sequence). J lost 0 bases, V lost 6 bases, and 2 bases had no gene match. The CDR3 length is 14 residues.

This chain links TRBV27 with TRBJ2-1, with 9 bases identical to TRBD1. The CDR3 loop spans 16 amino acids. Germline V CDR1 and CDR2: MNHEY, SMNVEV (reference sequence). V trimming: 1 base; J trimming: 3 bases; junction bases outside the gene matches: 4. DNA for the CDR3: TGTGCCAGCAGTTTATTCCCGGGACAGGGCTACAATGAGCAGTTCTTC. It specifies CASSLFPGQGYNEQFF.

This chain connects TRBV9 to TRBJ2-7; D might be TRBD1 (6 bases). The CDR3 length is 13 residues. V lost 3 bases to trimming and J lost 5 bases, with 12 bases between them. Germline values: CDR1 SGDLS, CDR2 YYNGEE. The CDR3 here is CASSGGHPDEQYF. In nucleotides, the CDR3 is TGTGCCAGCAGCGGGGGACATCCTGACGAGCAGTACTTC.

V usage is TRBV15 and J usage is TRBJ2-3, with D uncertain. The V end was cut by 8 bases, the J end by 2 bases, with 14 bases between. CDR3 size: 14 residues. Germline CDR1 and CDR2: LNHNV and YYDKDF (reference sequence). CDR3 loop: CATGWRRATDTQYF. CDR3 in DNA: TGTGCCACCGGGTGGCGGAGAGCCACAGATACGCAGTATTTT.

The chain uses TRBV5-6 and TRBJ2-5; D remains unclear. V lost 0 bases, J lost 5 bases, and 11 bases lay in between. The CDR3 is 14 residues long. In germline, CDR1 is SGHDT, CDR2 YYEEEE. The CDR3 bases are TGTGCCAGCAGCTTGGTTTCGCTACTCGAGACCCAGTACTTC. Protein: CASSLVSLLETQYF. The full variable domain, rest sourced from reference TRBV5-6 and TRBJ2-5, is DAGVTQSPTHLIKTRGQQVTLRCSPKSGHDTVSWYQQALGQGPQFIFQYYEEEERQRGNFPDRFSGHQFPNYSSELNVNALLLGDSALYLCASSLVSLLETQYFGPGTRLLVL.

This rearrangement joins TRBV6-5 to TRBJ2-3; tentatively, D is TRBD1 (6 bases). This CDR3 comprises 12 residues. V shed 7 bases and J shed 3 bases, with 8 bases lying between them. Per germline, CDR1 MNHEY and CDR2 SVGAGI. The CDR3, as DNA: TGTGCCAGCACTGGGACAACAGATACGCAGTATTTT. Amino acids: CASTGTTDTQYF.

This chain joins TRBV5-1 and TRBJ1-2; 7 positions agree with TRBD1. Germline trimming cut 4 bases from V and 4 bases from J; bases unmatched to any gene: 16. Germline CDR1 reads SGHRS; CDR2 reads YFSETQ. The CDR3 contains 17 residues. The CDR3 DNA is TGCGCCAGCAGCCCGCGCCCTACCGGGACAGAACTCTATGGCTACACCTTC. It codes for CASSPRPTGTELYGYTF.

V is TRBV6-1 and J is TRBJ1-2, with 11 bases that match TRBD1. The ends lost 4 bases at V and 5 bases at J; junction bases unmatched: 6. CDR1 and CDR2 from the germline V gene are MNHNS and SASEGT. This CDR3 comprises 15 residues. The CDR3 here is CASSGGTGGVYGYTF. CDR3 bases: TGTGCCAGCAGTGGGGGGACAGGGGGGGTATATGGCTACACCTTC.

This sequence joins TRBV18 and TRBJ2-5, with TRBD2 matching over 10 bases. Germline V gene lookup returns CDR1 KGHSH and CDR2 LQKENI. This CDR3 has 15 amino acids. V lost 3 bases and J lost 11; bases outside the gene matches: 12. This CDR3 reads CASSPPAGLAYQQYF. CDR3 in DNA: TGTGCCAGCTCACCCCCGGCGGGACTAGCGTACCAGCAGTACTTC.

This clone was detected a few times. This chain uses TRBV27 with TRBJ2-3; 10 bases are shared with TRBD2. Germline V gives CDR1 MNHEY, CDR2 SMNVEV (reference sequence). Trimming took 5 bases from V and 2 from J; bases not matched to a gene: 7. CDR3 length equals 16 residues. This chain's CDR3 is CASSLLAGAPTDTQYF. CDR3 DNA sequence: TGTGCCAGCAGTCTGCTAGCGGGAGCCCCCACAGATACGCAGTATTTT.

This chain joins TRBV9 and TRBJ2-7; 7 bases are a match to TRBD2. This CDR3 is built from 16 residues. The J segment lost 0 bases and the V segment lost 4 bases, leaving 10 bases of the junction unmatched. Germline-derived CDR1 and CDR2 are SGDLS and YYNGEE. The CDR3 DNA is TGTGCCAGCAGCCCCCTCAGCGGGACGAGCTCCTACGAGCAGTACTTC. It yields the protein CASSPLSGTSSYEQYF.

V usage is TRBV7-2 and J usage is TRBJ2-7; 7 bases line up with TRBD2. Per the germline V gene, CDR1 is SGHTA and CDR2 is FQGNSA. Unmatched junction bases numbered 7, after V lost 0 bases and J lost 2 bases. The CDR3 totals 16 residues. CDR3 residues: CASSLAGGSNTYEQYF. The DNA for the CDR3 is TGTGCCAGCAGCTTAGCAGGCGGGAGTAATACCTACGAGCAGTACTTC.

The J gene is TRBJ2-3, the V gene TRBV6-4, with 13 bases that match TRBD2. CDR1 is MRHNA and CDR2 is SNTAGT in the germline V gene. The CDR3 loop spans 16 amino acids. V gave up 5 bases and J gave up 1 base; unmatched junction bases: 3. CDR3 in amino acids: CASSLGLAGRTDTQYF. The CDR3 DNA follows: TGTGCCAGCAGTCTGGGACTAGCGGGACGCACAGATACGCAGTATTTT.

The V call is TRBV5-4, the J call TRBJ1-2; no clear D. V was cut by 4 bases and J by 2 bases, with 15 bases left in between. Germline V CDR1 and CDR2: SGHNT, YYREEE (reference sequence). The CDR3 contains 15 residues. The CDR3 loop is CASSPGGTENYGYTF. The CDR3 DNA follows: TGTGCCAGCAGCCCGGGAGGCACAGAAAACTATGGCTACACCTTC. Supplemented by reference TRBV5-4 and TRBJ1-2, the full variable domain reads ETGVTQSPTHLIKTRGQQVTLRCSSQSGHNTVSWYQQALGQGPQFIFQYYREEENGRGNFPPRFSGLQFPNYSSELNVNALELDDSALYLCASSPGGTENYGYTFGSGTRLTVV.

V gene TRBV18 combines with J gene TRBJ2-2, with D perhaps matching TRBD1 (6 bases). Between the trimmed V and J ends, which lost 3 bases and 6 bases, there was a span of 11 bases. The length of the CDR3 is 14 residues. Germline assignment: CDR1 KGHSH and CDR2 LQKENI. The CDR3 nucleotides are TGTGCCAGCTCACCTCAGGGGTGGTCCGGGGAGCTGTTTTTT. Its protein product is CASSPQGWSGELFF.

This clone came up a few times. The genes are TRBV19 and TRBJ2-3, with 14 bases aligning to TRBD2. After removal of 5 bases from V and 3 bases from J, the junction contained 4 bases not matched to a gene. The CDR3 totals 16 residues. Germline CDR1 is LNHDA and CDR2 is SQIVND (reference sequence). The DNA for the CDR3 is TGTGCCAGTAGTCCCTGGACTAGCGGGAGGACAGATACGCAGTATTTT. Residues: CASSPWTSGRTDTQYF.

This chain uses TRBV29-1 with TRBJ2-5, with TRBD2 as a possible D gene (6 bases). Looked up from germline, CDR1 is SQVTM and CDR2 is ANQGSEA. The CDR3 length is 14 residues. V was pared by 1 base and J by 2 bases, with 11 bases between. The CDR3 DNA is TGCAGCGTTGAAGGGCTAGCGCGACAAGAGACCCAGTACTTC. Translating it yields CSVEGLARQETQYF.

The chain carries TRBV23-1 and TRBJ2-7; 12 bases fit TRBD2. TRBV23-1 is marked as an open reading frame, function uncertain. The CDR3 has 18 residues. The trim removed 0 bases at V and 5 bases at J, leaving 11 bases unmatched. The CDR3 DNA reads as TGCGCCAGCAGTCAATCGAGCCTAGCGGGAGGGCCTTTGGACGAGCAGTACTTC. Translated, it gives CASSQSSLAGGPLDEQYF.

CDR3 DNA: TGTGCCTGGAGTCTAGGGGACTGGGGCCCCACAGATACGCAGTATTTT. Amino acid sequence: CAWSLGDWGPTDTQYF. The chain has TRBV30 and TRBJ2-3, with a possible D match to TRBD2 (6 bases). Germline V CDR1 and CDR2: GTSNPN, SVGIG (reference sequence). V lost 2 bases, J lost 2 bases, and 17 bases lay in between. There are 16 residues in the CDR3. The full variable domain, its missing parts supplied by reference TRBV30 and TRBJ2-3, is SQTIHQWPATLVQPVGSPLSLECTVEGTSNPNLYWYRQAAGRGLQLLFYSVGIGQISSEVPQNLSASRPQDRQFILSSKKLLLSDSGFYLCAWSLGDWGPTDTQYFGPGTRLTVL.